The TCR beta chain under discussion was sequenced for a study of radiation and T cells in renal cell carcinoma. This sample's time point: blood 4 weeks post-SBRT, at nephrectomy. Treatment of the sample: 15 Gy SBRT to primary tumor, nephrectomy 4 weeks later. Radiation-treated patients gave blood at baseline, week 2 and week 4. The germline gives CDR1 DFQATT, CDR2 SNEGSKA (reference sequence). Trimming removed 1 base at V and 6 bases at J, with 7 bases between. The CDR3 sequence is 11 residues long. Here immunoSEQ multiplex PCR was the method, and the copy in TCRdb shows in-frame clones only, minus some. Of tens of thousands of clones in the sample, roughly 80% were seen once.

The gene calls are TRBV20-1 and TRBJ2-7; tentative D call: TRBD2 (6 bases). The sequencing used blood, collected from a patient whose treatment included radiotherapy and nephrectomy. The receptor comes from a man in his 60s with renal cell carcinoma. Here the CDR3 DNA reads TGCAGTGCTAGAGTCGGGGGCGAGCAGTACTTC. Its translation: CSARVGGEQYF.